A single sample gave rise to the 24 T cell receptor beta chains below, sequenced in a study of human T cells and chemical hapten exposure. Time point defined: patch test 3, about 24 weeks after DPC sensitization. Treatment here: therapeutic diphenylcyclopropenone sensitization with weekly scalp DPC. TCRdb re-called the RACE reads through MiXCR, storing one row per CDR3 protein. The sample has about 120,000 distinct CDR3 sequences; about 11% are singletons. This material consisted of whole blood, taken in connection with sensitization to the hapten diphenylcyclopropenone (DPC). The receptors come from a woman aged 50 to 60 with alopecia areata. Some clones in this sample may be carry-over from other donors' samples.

Here the CDR3 DNA reads TGCGCCAGCAGCTTGTTGGGGCAGGTTGCCACTGAAGCTTTCTTT. It specifies CASSLLGQVATEAFF. The chain carries TRBV5-1 and TRBJ1-1; D may be TRBD1 (5 bases). Trimming removed 1 base from V and 4 bases from J, with 14 bases in between. The CDR3 sequence is 15 residues long. Germline V lookup: CDR1 SGHRS, CDR2 YFSETQ.

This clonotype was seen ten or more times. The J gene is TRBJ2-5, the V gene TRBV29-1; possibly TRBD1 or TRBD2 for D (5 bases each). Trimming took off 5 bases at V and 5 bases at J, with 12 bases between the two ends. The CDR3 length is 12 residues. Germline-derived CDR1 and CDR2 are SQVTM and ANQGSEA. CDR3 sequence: CSVPAGTETQYF. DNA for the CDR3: TGCAGCGTTCCCGCAGGGACGGAGACCCAGTACTTC.

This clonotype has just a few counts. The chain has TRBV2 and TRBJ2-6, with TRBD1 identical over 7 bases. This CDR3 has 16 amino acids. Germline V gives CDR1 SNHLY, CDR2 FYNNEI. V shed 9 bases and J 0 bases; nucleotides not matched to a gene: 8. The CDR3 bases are TGTGCCAGAACCGGGACAGCTGACTCTGGGGCCAACGTCCTGACTTTC. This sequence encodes CARTGTADSGANVLTF.

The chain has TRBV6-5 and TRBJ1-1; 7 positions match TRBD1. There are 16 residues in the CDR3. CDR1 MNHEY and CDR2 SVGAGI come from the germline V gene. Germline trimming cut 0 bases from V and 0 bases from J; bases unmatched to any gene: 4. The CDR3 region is CASSYSRGRLNTEAFF. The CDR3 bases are TGTGCCAGCAGTTACTCGAGGGGGCGGCTGAACACTGAAGCTTTCTTT.

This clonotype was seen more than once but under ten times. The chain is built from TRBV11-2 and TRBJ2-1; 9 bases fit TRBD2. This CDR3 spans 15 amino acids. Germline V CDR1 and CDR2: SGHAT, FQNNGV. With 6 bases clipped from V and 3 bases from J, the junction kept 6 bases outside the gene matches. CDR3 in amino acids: CASSFSGSNYNEQFF. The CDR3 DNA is TGTGCCAGCAGTTTTAGCGGGAGTAACTACAATGAGCAGTTCTTC.

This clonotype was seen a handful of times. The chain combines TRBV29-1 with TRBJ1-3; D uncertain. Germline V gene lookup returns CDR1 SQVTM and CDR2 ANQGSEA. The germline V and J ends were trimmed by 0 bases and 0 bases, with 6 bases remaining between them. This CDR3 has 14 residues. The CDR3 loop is CSVEDVSSGNTIYF. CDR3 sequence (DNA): TGCAGCGTTGAAGATGTGAGCTCTGGAAACACCATATATTTT.

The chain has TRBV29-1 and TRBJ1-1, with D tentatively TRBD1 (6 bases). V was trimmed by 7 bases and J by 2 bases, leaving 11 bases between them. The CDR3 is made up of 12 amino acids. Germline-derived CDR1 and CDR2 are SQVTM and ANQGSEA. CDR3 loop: CSGMDSNTEAFF. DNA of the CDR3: TGCAGCGGAATGGACAGCAACACTGAAGCTTTCTTT.

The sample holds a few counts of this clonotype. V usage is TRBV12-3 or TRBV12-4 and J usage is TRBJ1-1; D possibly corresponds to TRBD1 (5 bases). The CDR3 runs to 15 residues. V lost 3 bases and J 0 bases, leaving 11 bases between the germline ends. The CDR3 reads CASSFGGNMNTEAFF. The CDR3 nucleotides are TGTGCCAGCAGTTTTGGGGGGAACATGAACACTGAAGCTTTCTTT.

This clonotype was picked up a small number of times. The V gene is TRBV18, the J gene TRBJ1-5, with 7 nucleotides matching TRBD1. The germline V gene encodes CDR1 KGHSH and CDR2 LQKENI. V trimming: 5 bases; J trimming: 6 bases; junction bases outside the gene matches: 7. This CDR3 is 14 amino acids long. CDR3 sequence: CASSADRNIQPQHF. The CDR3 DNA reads TGTGCCAGCTCAGCGGACAGGAACATTCAGCCCCAGCATTTT. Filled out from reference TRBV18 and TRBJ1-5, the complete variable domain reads NAGVMQNPRHLVRRRGQEARLRCSPMKGHSHVYWYRQLPEEGLKFMVYLQKENIIDESGMPKERFSAEFPKEGPSILRIQQVVRGDSAAYFCASSADRNIQPQHFGDGTRLSIL.

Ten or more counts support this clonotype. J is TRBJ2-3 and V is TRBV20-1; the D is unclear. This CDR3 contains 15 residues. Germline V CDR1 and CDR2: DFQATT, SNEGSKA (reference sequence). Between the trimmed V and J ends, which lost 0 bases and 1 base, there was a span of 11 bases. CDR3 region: CSARDRRKRTDTQYF. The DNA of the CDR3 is TGCAGTGCTAGAGACCGACGGAAGCGCACAGATACGCAGTATTTT.

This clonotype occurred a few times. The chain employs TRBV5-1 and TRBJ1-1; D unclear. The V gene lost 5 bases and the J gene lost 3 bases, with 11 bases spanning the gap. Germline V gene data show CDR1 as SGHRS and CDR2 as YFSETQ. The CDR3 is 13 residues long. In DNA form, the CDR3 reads TGCGCCAGCAGTTTAGTTGGGGACACTGAAGCTTTCTTT. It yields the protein CASSLVGDTEAFF.

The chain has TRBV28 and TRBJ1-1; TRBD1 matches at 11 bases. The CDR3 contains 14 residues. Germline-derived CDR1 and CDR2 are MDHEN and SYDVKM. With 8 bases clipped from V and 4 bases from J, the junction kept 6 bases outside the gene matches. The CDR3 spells CASRTGGVTTEAFF. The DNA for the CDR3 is TGTGCCAGCCGGACAGGGGGCGTCACCACTGAAGCTTTCTTT.

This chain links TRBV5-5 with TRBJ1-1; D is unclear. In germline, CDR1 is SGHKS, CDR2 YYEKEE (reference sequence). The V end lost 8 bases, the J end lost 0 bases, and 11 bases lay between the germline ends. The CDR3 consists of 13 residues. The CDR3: CASEGSMNTEAFF. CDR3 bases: TGTGCCAGTGAGGGCTCCATGAACACTGAAGCTTTCTTT.

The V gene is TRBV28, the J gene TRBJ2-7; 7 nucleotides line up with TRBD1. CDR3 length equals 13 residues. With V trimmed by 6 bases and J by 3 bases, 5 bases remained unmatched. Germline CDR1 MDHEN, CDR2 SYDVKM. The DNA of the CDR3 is TGTGCCAGCAGCCACAGGGGTGGCTACGAGCAGTACTTC. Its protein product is CASSHRGGYEQYF.

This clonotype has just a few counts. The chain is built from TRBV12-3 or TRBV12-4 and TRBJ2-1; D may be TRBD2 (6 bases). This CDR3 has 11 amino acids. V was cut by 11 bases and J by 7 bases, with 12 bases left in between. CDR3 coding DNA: TGTGCCTCTCGGCGGGGTAATGAGCAGTTCTTC. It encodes CASRRGNEQFF.

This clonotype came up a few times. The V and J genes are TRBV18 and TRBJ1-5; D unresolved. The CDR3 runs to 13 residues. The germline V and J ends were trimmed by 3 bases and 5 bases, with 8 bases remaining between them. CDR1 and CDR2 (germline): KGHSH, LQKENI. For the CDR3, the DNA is TGTGCCAGCTCACCCGGGCGGGATCAGCCCCAGCATTTT. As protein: CASSPGRDQPQHF. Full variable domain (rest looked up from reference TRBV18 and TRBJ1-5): NAGVMQNPRHLVRRRGQEARLRCSPMKGHSHVYWYRQLPEEGLKFMVYLQKENIIDESGMPKERFSAEFPKEGPSILRIQQVVRGDSAAYFCASSPGRDQPQHFGDGTRLSIL.

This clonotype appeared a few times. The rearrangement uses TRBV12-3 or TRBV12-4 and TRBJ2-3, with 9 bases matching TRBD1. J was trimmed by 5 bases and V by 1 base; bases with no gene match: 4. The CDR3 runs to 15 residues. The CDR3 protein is CASSLGTGVVDTQYF. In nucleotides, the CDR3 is TGTGCCAGCAGTTTAGGGACAGGGGTGGTAGATACGCAGTATTTT.

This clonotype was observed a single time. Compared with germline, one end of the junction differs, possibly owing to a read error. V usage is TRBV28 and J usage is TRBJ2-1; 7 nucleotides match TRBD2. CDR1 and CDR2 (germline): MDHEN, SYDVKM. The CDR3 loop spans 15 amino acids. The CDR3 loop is CASSILREGPNELFF. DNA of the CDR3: TGTGCCAGCAGTATTTTGAGGGAGGGCCCCAATGAGCTGTTCTTC.

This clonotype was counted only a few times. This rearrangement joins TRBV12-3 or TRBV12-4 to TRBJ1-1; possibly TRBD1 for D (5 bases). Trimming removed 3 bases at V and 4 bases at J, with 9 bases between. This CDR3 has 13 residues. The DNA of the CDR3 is TGTGCCAGCAGTTTTGGGGGTAGCACTGAAGCTTTCTTT. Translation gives CASSFGGSTEAFF.

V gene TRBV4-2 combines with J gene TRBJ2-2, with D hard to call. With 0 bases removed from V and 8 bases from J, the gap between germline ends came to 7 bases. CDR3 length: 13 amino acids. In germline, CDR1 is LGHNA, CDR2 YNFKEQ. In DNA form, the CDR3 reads TGTGCCAGCAGCCAAGAAAATAGTGGGGAGCTGTTTTTT. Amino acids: CASSQENSGELFF.

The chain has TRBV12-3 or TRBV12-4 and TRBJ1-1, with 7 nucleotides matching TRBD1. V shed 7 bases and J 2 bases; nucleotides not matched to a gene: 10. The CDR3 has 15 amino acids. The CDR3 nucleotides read TGTGCCAGCATCTCAGGGGGATCGAGTAACACTGAAGCTTTCTTT. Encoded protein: CASISGGSSNTEAFF.

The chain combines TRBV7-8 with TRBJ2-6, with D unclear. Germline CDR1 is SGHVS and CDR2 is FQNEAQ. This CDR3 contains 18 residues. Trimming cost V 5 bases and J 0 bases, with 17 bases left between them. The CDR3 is CASSPLRILYSGANVLTF. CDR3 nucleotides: TGTGCCAGCAGCCCTCTGAGGATCCTCTACTCTGGGGCCAACGTCCTGACTTTC.

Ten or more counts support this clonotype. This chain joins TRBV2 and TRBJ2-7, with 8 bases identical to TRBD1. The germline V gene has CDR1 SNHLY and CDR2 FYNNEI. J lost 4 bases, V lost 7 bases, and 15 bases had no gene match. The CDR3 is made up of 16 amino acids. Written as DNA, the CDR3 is TGTGCCAGCACCTGGCTGGGGCCAGGGGGCAGGTACGAGCAGTACTTC. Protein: CASTWLGPGGRYEQYF. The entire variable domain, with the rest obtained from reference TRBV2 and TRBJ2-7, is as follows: EPEVTQTPSHQVTQMGQEVILRCVPISNHLYFYWYRQILGQKVEFLVSFYNNEISEKSEIFDDQFSVERPDGSNFTLKIRSTKLEDSAMYFCASTWLGPGGRYEQYFGPGTRLTVT.

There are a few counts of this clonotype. The CDR3 DNA follows: TGTGCCAGCAGCCAAGACTGGAACACTGAAGCTTTCTTT. Translation: CASSQDWNTEAFF. The chain joins TRBV14 to TRBJ1-1, with D uncertain. Trimming stripped 0 bases from V and 1 base from J, with 3 bases between. The germline gives CDR1 SGHDN, CDR2 FVKESK. The CDR3 length is 13 residues.